Given below is one TCR beta chain in context. In the source study's methods: Nucleated cell counts were estimated from reference gene primer amplification. Some clones are missing from TCRdb's copy, which holds only in-frame ones; the method was immunoSEQ multiplex PCR. D and trimming come from the DNA, and the V and J calls and clone size come from that table. The sample contains approximately 210,000 clones, roughly 92% of which appear only once. The V gene lost 0 bases and the J gene lost 7 bases, with 13 bases spanning the gap. The CDR3 consists of 14 residues. Germline CDR1 and CDR2: GTSNPN and SVGIG (reference sequence). This specimen comes from a study of blood T cell repertoires in COVID-19. About the research overall: Some COVID-19 samples were acute and others convalescent; all came from the United States, Italy and Spain. T cells, B-cell-depleted T cells, or PBMCs provided the cDNA or gDNA that served as material.

This receptor was identified in a man in his thirties or forties with COVID-19, enrolled during active disease. The sequenced sample was peripheral blood. The chain employs TRBV30 and TRBJ1-5; the D gene is possibly TRBD1 (6 bases). CDR3 region: CAWSVSGDRQPQHF. CDR3 coding DNA: TGTGCCTGGAGTGTATCAGGGGACCGACAGCCCCAGCATTTT. The variable domain in full, completed from reference TRBV30 and TRBJ1-5, reads SQTIHQWPATLVQPVGSPLSLECTVEGTSNPNLYWYRQAAGRGLQLLFYSVGIGQISSEVPQNLSASRPQDRQFILSSKKLLLSDSGFYLCAWSVSGDRQPQHFGDGTRLSIL.